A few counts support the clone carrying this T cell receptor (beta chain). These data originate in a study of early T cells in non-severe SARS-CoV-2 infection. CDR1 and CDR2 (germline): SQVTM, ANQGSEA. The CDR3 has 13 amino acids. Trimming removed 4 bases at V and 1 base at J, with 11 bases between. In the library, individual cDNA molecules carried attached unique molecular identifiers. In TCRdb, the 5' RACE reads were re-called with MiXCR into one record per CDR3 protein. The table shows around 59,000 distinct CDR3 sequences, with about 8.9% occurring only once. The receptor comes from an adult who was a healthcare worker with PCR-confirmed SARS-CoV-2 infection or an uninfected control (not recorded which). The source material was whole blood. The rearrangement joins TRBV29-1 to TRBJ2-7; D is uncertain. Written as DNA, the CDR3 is TGCAGCGTTGTCCAACCCATTTCCTACGAGCAGTACTTC. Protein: CSVVQPISYEQYF.